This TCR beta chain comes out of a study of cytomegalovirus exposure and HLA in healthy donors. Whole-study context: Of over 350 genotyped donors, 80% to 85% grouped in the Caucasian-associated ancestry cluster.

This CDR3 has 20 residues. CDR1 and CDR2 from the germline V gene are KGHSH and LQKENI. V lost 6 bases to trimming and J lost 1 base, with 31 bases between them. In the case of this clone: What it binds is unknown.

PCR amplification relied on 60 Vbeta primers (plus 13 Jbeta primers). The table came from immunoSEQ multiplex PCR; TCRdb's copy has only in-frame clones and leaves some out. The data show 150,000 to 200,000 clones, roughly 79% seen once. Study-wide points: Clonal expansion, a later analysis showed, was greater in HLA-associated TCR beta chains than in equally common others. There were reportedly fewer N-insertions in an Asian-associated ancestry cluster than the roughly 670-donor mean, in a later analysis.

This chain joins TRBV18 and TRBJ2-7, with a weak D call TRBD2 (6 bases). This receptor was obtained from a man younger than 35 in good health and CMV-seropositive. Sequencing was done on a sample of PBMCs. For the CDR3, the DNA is TGTGCCAGCTCGCCCAAGACTAGTGGGGGGTCCAACCCCCGTTCCTACGAGCAGTACTTC. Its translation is CASSPKTSGGSNPRSYEQYF. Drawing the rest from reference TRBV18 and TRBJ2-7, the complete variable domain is NAGVMQNPRHLVRRRGQEARLRCSPMKGHSHVYWYRQLPEEGLKFMVYLQKENIIDESGMPKERFSAEFPKEGPSILRIQQVVRGDSAAYFCASSPKTSGGSNPRSYEQYFGPGTRLTVT.